The T cell receptor beta chain under discussion was sequenced for a study of OX40 agonist ivuxolimab in advanced cancers. Study context: Participants, roughly 81% male, averaged around 64 years of age, ranging from about 23 to 80. Notes on the study in general: Compared with CD4+, CD8+ T cells on average had more expanded clones.

The repertoire was sequenced with immunoSEQ multiplex PCR; TCRdb's copy has only in-frame clones and lacks some. The data show some 75,000 clones, with more than 85% seen just once and around 2.5% held by the top ten. Germline values: CDR1 MDHEN, CDR2 SYDVKM. Trimming stripped 4 bases from V and 0 bases from J, with 7 bases between. This CDR3 comprises 14 residues. A word on this clone: Antigen unknown.

Sample: CD4+ or CD8+ T cells sorted from blood, taken in a trial of the OX40 agonist ivuxolimab. The receptor was isolated from an adult with an advanced solid tumor such as melanoma, head and neck, liver or kidney cancer. V gene TRBV28 combines with J gene TRBJ1-3; D is ambiguous. This chain's CDR3 is CASSSGSSGNTIYF. CDR3 nucleotides: TGTGCCAGCAGTTCCGGCAGCTCTGGAAACACCATATATTTT.